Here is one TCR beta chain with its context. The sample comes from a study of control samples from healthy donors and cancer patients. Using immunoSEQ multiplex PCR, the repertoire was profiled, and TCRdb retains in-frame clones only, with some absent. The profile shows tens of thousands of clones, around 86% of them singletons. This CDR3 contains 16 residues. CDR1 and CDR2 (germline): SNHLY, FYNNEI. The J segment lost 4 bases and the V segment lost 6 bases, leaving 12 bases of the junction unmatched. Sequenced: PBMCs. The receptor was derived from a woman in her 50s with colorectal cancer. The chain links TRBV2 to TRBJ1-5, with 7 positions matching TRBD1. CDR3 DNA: TGTGCCAGCAGAACCGGGACAGCCCTCGGGAATCAGCCCCAGCATTTT. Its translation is CASRTGTALGNQPQHF.